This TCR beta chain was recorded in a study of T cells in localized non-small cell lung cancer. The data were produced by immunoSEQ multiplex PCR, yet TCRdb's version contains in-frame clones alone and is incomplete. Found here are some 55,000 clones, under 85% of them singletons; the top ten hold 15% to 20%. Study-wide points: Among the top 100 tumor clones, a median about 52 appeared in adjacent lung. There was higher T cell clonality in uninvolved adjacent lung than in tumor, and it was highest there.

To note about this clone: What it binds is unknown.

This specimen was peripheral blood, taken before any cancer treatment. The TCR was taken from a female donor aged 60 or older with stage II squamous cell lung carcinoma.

CDR3 residues: CASSTDRAAKNIQYF. CDR3 DNA sequence: TGTGCCAGCAGCACGGACAGAGCAGCCAAAAACATTCAGTACTTC. The genes are TRBV5-8 and TRBJ2-4; D is possibly TRBD1 (6 bases). Germline lookup yields CDR1 SGHTS and CDR2 YDEGEE. The CDR3 runs to 15 residues. The V end lost 4 bases, the J end lost 0 bases, and 11 bases lay between the germline ends.